This T cell receptor (beta chain) was obtained from a study of T cell responses to AZD1222 COVID-19 vaccine. Study results and caveats: Females made up more of the donors, who were largely white British, and clonal diversity may have come out too low.

On this clone: The antigen is unknown.

TCRdb keeps only in-frame clones here, not all; method: immunoSEQ multiplex PCR. The data contain around 85,000 clones, 65% to 90% of them seen just once; the ten biggest clones take up 5% to 7.5%. The V gene lost 4 bases and the J gene lost 5 bases, with 11 bases spanning the gap. Germline values: CDR1 LGHDT, CDR2 YNNKEL (reference sequence). The CDR3 has 13 amino acids. Sequenced here: peripheral blood, sampled on day 0 of AZD1222 vaccination. This TCR was sampled from an adult in good health. The V gene is TRBV3-1 (or the pseudogene TRBV3-2), the J gene TRBJ1-1; D is possibly TRBD1 (5 bases). The CDR3 spells CASSLWAGTEAFF. CDR3 bases: TGTGCCAGCAGCCTATGGGCAGGGACTGAAGCTTTCTTT.